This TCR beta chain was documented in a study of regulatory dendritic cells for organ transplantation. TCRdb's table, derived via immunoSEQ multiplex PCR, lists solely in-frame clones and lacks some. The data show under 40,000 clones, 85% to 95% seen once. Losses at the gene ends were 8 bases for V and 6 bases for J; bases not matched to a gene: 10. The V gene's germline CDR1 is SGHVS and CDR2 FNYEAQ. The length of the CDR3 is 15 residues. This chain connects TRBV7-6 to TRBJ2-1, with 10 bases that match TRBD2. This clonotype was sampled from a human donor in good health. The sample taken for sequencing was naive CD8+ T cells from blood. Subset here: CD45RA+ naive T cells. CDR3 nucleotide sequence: TGTGCCAGCGGCCCCGAGAGCGGGAGGGTCAATGAGCAGTTCTTC. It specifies CASGPESGRVNEQFF. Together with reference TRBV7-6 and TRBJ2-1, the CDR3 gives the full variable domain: GAGVSQSPRYKVTKRGQDVALRCDPISGHVSLYWYRQALGQGPEFLTYFNYEAQQDKSGLPNDRFSAERPEGSISTLTIQRTEQRDSAMYRCASGPESGRVNEQFFGPGTRLTVL.